One sample yielded the 14 T cell receptor beta chains listed below, sequenced in a study of TIL therapy for anti-PD-1-resistant metastatic lung cancer (dated by TCRdb to the early 2020s). The sample's time point label, in plain terms: pre-treatment sample, taken before nivolumab and TIL therapy. TCR beta CDR3 regions were amplified from genomic DNA by bias-controlled multiplex PCR with the immunoSEQ v3 hsTCRB kit. Here the immuneACCESS table is served through TCRdb, limited to in-frame sequences with V and J called. Missing clones are a known gap in these copies; in checked studies unresolved V genes cover under half, and the rest lacks a known reason. The sample contains around 55,000 clones, more than 80% of them found a single time. The leading ten clones occupy approximately 3% of the sample. The specimen was blood, collected at baseline. The receptors come from a person aged 25 to 85 with non-small cell lung cancer.

The V gene is TRBV4-3, the J gene TRBJ2-1; 12 bases line up with TRBD2. The junction had 12 bases not matched to a gene; V was cut back by 4 bases and J by 8 bases. This CDR3 has 17 residues. Germline V gene lookup returns CDR1 LGHNA and CDR2 YSLEER. CDR3 sequence reads: CASSRSRGLAGIDEQFF. CDR3 in DNA: TGCGCCAGCAGCCGATCCCGCGGACTAGCGGGAATCGATGAGCAGTTCTTC.

V is TRBV19 and J is TRBJ2-1; D assignment may be TRBD1 or TRBD2 (6 bases each). CDR1 and CDR2 from the germline V gene are LNHDA and SQIVND (reference sequence). Trimming left V 6 bases short and J 5 bases short, with 11 bases between. The CDR3 consists of 13 residues. CDR3 sequence (DNA): TGTGCCAGTAGCTGGGGGGCAAACAATGAGCAGTTCTTC. Protein product: CASSWGANNEQFF.

This clone was detected only once. The J gene is TRBJ1-6, the V gene TRBV27; tentatively, D is TRBD1 (6 bases). Deletions cut 2 bases from V and 8 bases from J, with 13 bases between. CDR1 is MNHEY and CDR2 is SMNVEV in the germline V gene (reference sequence). This CDR3 is built from 15 residues. The CDR3 protein is CASSLEQGFDSPLHF. The CDR3 DNA reads TGTGCCAGCAGTTTAGAACAGGGTTTCGATTCACCCCTCCACTTT.

The chain links TRBV4-1 to TRBJ2-7; possibly TRBD2 for D (7 bases). Germline CDR1 reads MGHRA; CDR2 reads YSYEKL. The CDR3 spans 15 residues. V was shortened by 1 base and J by 6 bases, with 16 bases between the two germline ends. The CDR3 DNA sequence: TGCGCCAGCAGCCAAGCTACCAAAGGGGGGGTCGAGCAGTACTTC. Translating it yields CASSQATKGGVEQYF.

The CDR3 coding sequence is TGCGCCAGCAGCCCCGGGGGGGTTCCCCGAGAGACCCAGTACTTC. Encoded protein: CASSPGGVPRETQYF. The chain carries TRBV5-1 and TRBJ2-5, with 8 bases lining up with TRBD2. The CDR3 totals 15 residues. The ends lost 4 bases at V and 4 bases at J; junction bases unmatched: 9. Per germline, CDR1 SGHRS and CDR2 YFSETQ.

V usage is TRBV5-1 and J usage is TRBJ1-1, with 7 bases aligning to TRBD1. Germline V gene lookup returns CDR1 SGHRS and CDR2 YFSETQ. The CDR3 has 14 residues. J lost 7 bases, V lost 6 bases, and 12 bases had no gene match. CDR3 DNA sequence: TGCGCCAGCAAAAGGGGGCCCGTCGTAGTTGAAGCTTTCTTT. It is translated as CASKRGPVVVEAFF.

V and J are TRBV15 and TRBJ2-1; D remains ambiguous. There are 12 residues in the CDR3. V was pared by 3 bases and J by 8 bases, with 8 bases between. CDR1 LNHNV and CDR2 YYDKDF come from the germline V gene (reference sequence). The CDR3 is CATSSLGHEQFF. CDR3 DNA: TGTGCCACCAGCAGCCTAGGTCATGAGCAGTTCTTC.

V gene TRBV5-6 combines with J gene TRBJ2-5; 7 nucleotides line up with TRBD2. V lost 4 bases and J lost 4; bases outside the gene matches: 4. The CDR3 length is 13 residues. Looked up from germline, CDR1 is SGHDT and CDR2 is YYEEEE. CDR3 protein: CASSEIAGETQYF. CDR3 nucleotides: TGTGCCAGCAGCGAGATAGCGGGAGAGACCCAGTACTTC.

The genes are TRBV4-2 and TRBJ1-2, with no clear D. This CDR3 spans 16 amino acids. Germline V gives CDR1 LGHNA, CDR2 YNFKEQ. The V end lost 0 bases, the J end lost 4 bases, and 15 bases lay between the germline ends. The CDR3 DNA reads TGTGCCAGCAGCCAAGATTTTACAGCCAACAGCTATGGCTACACCTTC. Amino acids: CASSQDFTANSYGYTF.

The chain has TRBV28 and TRBJ2-7; D ambiguous. The V and J ends lost 8 bases and 3 bases respectively, with 11 bases between them. The germline V gene has CDR1 MDHEN and CDR2 SYDVKM. The CDR3 covers 12 residues. In DNA, the CDR3 is TGTGCCAGCGCCAAGGACGTCTACGAGCAGTACTTC. This codes for CASAKDVYEQYF.

This chain connects TRBV28 to TRBJ2-5; D not certain. Trimming removed 6 bases from V and 5 bases from J, with 13 bases in between. The CDR3 loop spans 13 amino acids. CDR1 and CDR2 (germline): MDHEN, SYDVKM. In DNA form, the CDR3 reads TGTGCCAGCAGCTGGGGTGCAGGTGAGACCCAGTACTTC. This sequence encodes CASSWGAGETQYF.

V and J are TRBV19 and TRBJ1-6, with a possible D match to TRBD1 (5 bases). Trimming took off 7 bases at V and 8 bases at J, with 9 bases between the two ends. Germline V CDR1 and CDR2: LNHDA, SQIVND (reference sequence). The CDR3 has 12 amino acids. The CDR3 loop is CASNLQDSPLHF. CDR3 bases: TGTGCCAGTAATCTACAGGATTCACCCCTCCACTTT. The full variable domain, with the rest looked up from reference TRBV19 and TRBJ1-6, is DGGITQSPKYLFRKEGQNVTLSCEQNLNHDAMYWYRQDPGQGLRLIYYSQIVNDFQKGDIAEGYSVSREKKESFPLTVTSAQKNPTAFYLCASNLQDSPLHFGNGTRLTVT.

The chain carries TRBV4-1 and TRBJ2-5; 12 positions agree with TRBD2. Trimming took 0 bases from V and 1 from J; bases not matched to a gene: 0. CDR1 and CDR2 (germline): MGHRA, YSYEKL. The CDR3 extends over 16 amino acids. The DNA of the CDR3 is TGCGCCAGCAGCCAAGAACTAGCGGGGGGCCAAGAGACCCAGTACTTC. Its protein is CASSQELAGGQETQYF.

This sequence joins TRBV19 and TRBJ2-7, with a weak D call TRBD2 (6 bases). CDR3 size: 12 residues. Trimming shortened V by 4 bases and J by 8 bases, and 12 bases separated the two germline ends. Germline lookup yields CDR1 LNHDA and CDR2 SQIVND (reference sequence). The CDR3, as DNA: TGTGCCAGTAGTACCCGTACTAGCCAGCAGTACTTC. Translated: CASSTRTSQQYF.